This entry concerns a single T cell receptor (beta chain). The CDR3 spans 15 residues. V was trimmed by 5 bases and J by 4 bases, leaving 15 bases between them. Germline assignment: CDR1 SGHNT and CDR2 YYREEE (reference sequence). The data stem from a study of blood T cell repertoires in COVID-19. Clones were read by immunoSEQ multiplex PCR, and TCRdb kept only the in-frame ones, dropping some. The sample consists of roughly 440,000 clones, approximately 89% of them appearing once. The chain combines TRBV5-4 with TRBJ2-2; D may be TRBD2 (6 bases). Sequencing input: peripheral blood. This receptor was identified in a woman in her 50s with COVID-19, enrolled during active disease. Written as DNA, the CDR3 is TGTGCCAGCAGATCCGGGAGAGAAACCACCGGGGAGCTGTTTTTT. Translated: CASRSGRETTGELFF.